Listed below are T cell receptor beta chains from one sample, sequenced in a study of T cell repertoires in cytomegalovirus infection. Their antigen targets remain unknown. Using its own MiXCR run on the reads, TCRdb lists one record per CDR3 protein. The sample shows approximately 730,000 distinct CDR3 sequences, under 35% of them seen only once. This specimen was cultured CD8+ T cells from PBMCs, taken from culture after CMV antigen stimulation. The receptors stem from a human donor in good health (CMV status not recorded). Some clones in this sample may be carry-over from other donors' samples. CDR3s include the opening cysteine and the closing phenylalanine or tryptophan. The D gene is left open where the match is weak. Rows may omit the clone size; those that give it use once, few, many or a size class.

V gene	clone size	D gene	J gene	CDR3 protein	CDR3 DNA
TRBV6-8	NA	TRBD1	TRBJ1-6	CASRPTGDRNSPLHF	TGTGCCAGCAGACCGACAGGGGACCGGAATTCACCCCTCCACTTT
TRBV7-3	NA	NA	TRBJ1-4	CASSAPGNSTNEKLFF	TGTGCCAGCAGCGCCCCGGGGAACTCAACTAATGAAAAACTGTTTTTT
TRBV7-8	NA	TRBD2	TRBJ2-3	CASSSLGTSGAPRTDTQYF	TGTGCCAGCAGCTCCCTCGGGACTAGCGGGGCGCCCCGCACAGATACGCAGTATTTT
TRBV5-1	NA	NA	TRBJ1-1	CASEVSGTGNTEAFF	TGCGCCAGCGAAGTCTCCGGGACTGGGAACACTGAAGCTTTCTTT
TRBV2	NA	TRBD2	TRBJ2-3	CAIPKALAVEYTQYF	TGTGCCATTCCGAAGGCCCTAGCGGTGGAATATACGCAGTATTTT
TRBV12-3/TRBV12-4	many	TRBD1	TRBJ1-1	CASSPTGGSRMNTEAFF	TGTGCCAGCAGTCCGACAGGGGGCTCGCGGATGAACACTGAAGCTTTCTTT
TRBV27	few	NA	TRBJ1-1	CASSRGVAAFF	TGTGCCAGCAGTAGGGGAGTTGCAGCTTTCTTT
TRBV19	few	TRBD1	TRBJ1-1	CASRHRDRIDMNTEAFF	TGTGCCAGTAGGCACCGGGACAGGATCGATATGAACACTGAAGCTTTCTTT
TRBV7-6	few	TRBD1	TRBJ1-1	CASSLGWGQLNTEAFF	TGTGCCAGCAGCTTGGGATGGGGACAGCTGAACACTGAAGCTTTCTTT
TRBV11-2	NA	TRBD1	TRBJ1-3	CASSPGGNGNTIYF	TGTGCCAGCAGCCCAGGGGGAAATGGAAACACCATATATTTT
TRBV12-3/TRBV12-4	NA	NA	TRBJ1-3	CASSWGTIYF	TGTGCCAGCAGTTGGGGCACCATATATTTT
TRBV15	NA	NA	TRBJ1-3	CATSRDLGSGNTIYF	TGTGCCACCAGCAGAGATTTGGGCTCTGGAAACACCATATATTTT
TRBV6-5	NA	NA	TRBJ1-1	CASSYYTNRESTEAFF	TGTGCCAGCAGTTACTATACGAACAGGGAAAGCACTGAAGCTTTCTTT
TRBV12-3/TRBV12-4	NA	NA	TRBJ1-5	CASSLEVGVGQPQHF	TGTGCCAGCAGTTTAGAGGTAGGGGTAGGGCAGCCCCAGCATTTT
TRBV5-6	NA	NA	TRBJ1-2	CASSLDEAPLYTF	TGTGCCAGCAGCTTGGATGAGGCCCCGCTCTACACCTTC
TRBV6-1	few	TRBD2	TRBJ2-1	CALGASGFGEQFF	TGTGCCCTCGGGGCTAGCGGGTTCGGAGAGCAGTTCTTC
TRBV27	NA	NA	TRBJ1-2	CASRLGENYGYTF	TGTGCCAGCAGGTTGGGGGAAAACTATGGCTACACCTTC
TRBV2	few	TRBD2	TRBJ2-3	CASSDPPSGGLTDTQYF	TGTGCCAGCAGTGACCCCCCTAGCGGGGGACTCACAGATACGCAGTATTTT
TRBV5-1	few	TRBD1	TRBJ1-2	CASSEGARGYTF	TGCGCCAGCAGCGAGGGGGCGCGAGGCTACACCTTC
TRBV27	NA	NA	TRBJ1-5	CASSLNSPKVQPQHF	TGTGCCAGCAGTTTAAACTCCCCAAAGGTTCAGCCCCAGCATTTT
TRBV7-9	NA	NA	TRBJ2-1	CASTYGDEQFF	TGTGCCAGCACTTATGGAGATGAGCAGTTCTTC
TRBV6-1	NA	NA	TRBJ1-5	CASWAGLYSNQPQHF	TGTGCCAGCTGGGCAGGACTTTATAGCAATCAGCCCCAGCATTTT
TRBV7-8	NA	NA	TRBJ1-3	CASSLYTGNTIYF	TGTGCCAGCAGCCTTTACACTGGAAACACCATATATTTT
TRBV5-1	NA	NA	TRBJ2-1	CASSLATGWEQFF	TGCGCCAGCAGCTTGGCCACTGGGTGGGAGCAGTTCTTC
TRBV7-4	NA	NA	TRBJ1-1	CASSLAYGMSPEAFF	TGTGCCAGCAGCTTAGCATACGGGATGAGCCCTGAAGCTTTCTTT
TRBV20-1	NA	NA	TRBJ2-1	CSARENKGSYNEQFF	TGCAGTGCTAGAGAGAATAAGGGCTCCTACAATGAGCAGTTCTTC
TRBV7-3	NA	NA	TRBJ1-2	CASNGGKGPYFGYTF	TGTGCCAGCAACGGAGGCAAGGGACCGTATTTTGGCTACACCTTC
TRBV27	NA	TRBD1	TRBJ2-1	CASSFGTVGSSYNEQFF	TGTGCCAGCAGTTTCGGGACAGTTGGGAGCTCCTACAATGAGCAGTTCTTC
TRBV3-1	NA	TRBD1	TRBJ1-2	CASSQAGTEGYTF	TGTGCCAGCAGCCAAGCCGGGACAGAGGGCTACACCTTC
TRBV29-1	NA	NA	TRBJ2-3	CSVEDPGRSDTQYF	TGCAGCGTTGAAGATCCCGGAAGGAGTGATACGCAGTATTTT
TRBV11-3	few	TRBD1	TRBJ2-1	CASSLWGTGGVSNEQFF	TGTGCCAGCAGCTTATGGGGGACAGGGGGAGTTAGTAATGAGCAGTTCTTC
TRBV12-3/TRBV12-4	once	NA	TRBJ2-3	CASSPGHYTQYF	TGTGCCAGCAGTCCGGGACACTATACGCAGTATTTT
TRBV14	NA	NA	TRBJ2-5	CASSLRRGEGETQYF	TGTGCCAGCAGCCTCCGAAGGGGCGAAGGGGAGACCCAGTACTTC
TRBV28	NA	NA	TRBJ1-2	CASSPAPHTYGYTF	TGTGCCAGCAGCCCCGCCCCCCACACCTATGGCTACACCTTC
TRBV7-9	many	NA	TRBJ2-7	CASSLGRGAGREQYF	TGTGCCAGCAGCTTAGGCAGGGGAGCCGGGAGAGAGCAGTACTTC
TRBV7-9	many	NA	TRBJ1-1	CASSFGGQNTEAFF	TGTGCCAGCAGCTTTGGGGGACAGAACACTGAAGCTTTCTTT
TRBV7-9	NA	NA	TRBJ2-4	CASSLASMAKNIQYF	TGTGCCAGCAGCTTAGCCAGTATGGCCAAAAACATTCAGTACTTC
TRBV12-5	NA	TRBD2	TRBJ2-1	CASGFLPGLAGVYNEQFF	TGTGCTAGTGGTTTTTTACCGGGACTAGCGGGGGTATACAATGAGCAGTTCTTC
TRBV28	NA	NA	TRBJ1-4	CASSSTPGFNEKLFF	TGTGCCAGCAGTTCCACCCCAGGGTTTAATGAAAAACTGTTTTTT
TRBV7-9	few	TRBD2	TRBJ2-1	CASSLAVRLAGGAWNEQFF	TGTGCCAGCAGCTTAGCGGTGAGACTAGCGGGGGGAGCGTGGAATGAGCAGTTCTTC
TRBV6-6	NA	NA	TRBJ2-2	CASSYSKGYTGELFF	TGTGCCAGCAGTTACTCGAAGGGGTACACCGGGGAGCTGTTTTTT
TRBV20-1	many	NA	TRBJ2-3	CSARGLLGTDTQYF	TGCAGTGCCAGGGGACTCCTCGGAACAGATACGCAGTATTTT
TRBV6-5	NA	TRBD2	TRBJ2-7	CASSPFSSGSSYEQYF	TGTGCCAGCAGTCCGTTTTCTAGCGGGTCTTCCTACGAGCAGTACTTC